The T cell receptor beta chain described here comes from a study of blood T cells in healthy people across ages. A second PCR, run for about 7 to 11 cycles, used a sample-barcoded 5' primer plus a J-beta primer mix. TCRdb reanalysed the 5' RACE reads using MiXCR and keeps one entry per CDR3 protein. The sample has approximately 880,000 distinct CDR3 sequences; roughly 48% are singletons. There are 15 residues in the CDR3. Donation came from healthy Caucasian individuals in Russia who were aged roughly 6 to 95. Per sample, at least 6 micrograms of total RNA were extracted. The sequence derives from a man aged 25-45 years in good health. Material: blood. The chain recombines TRBV21-1 with TRBJ1-1. TRBV21-1 constitutes a pseudogene. The CDR3 nucleotides are TGTGCCAGCAGCAAAGAGACAGAGCGGGGCCCTGAAGCTTTCTTT. As protein: CASSKETERGPEAFF.